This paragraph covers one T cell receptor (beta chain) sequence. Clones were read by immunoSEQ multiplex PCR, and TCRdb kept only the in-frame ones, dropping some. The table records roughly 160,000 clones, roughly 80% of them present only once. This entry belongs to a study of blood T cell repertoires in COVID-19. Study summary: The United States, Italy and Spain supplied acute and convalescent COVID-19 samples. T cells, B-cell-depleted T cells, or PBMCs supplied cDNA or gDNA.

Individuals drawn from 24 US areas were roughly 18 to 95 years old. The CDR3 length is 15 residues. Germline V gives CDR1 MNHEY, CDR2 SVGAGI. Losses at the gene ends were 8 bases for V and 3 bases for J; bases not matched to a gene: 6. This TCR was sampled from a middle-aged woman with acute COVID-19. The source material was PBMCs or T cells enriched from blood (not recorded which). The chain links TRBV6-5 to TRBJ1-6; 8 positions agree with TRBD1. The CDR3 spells CASHGGQDYNSPLHF. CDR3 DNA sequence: TGTGCCAGCCACGGGGGACAGGACTATAATTCACCCCTCCACTTT.